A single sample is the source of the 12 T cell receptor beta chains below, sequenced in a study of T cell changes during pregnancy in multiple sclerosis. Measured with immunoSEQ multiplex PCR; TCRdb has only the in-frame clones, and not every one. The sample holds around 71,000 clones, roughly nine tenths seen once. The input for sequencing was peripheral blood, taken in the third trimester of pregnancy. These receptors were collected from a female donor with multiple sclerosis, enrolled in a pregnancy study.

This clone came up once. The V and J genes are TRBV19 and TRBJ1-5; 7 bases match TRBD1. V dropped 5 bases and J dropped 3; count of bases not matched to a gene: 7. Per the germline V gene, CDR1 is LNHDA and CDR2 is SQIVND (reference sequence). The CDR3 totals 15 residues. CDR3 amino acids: CASSSTGQINQPQHF. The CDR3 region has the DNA TGTGCCAGTAGTTCCACGGGACAGATCAATCAGCCCCAGCATTTT.

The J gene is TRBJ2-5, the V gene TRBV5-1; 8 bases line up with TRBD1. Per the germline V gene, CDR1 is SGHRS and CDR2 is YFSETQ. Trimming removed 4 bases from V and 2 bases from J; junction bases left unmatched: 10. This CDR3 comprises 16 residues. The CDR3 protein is CASSRLGQAAQETQYF. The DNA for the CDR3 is TGCGCCAGCAGCCGTCTGGGACAGGCTGCTCAAGAGACCCAGTACTTC.

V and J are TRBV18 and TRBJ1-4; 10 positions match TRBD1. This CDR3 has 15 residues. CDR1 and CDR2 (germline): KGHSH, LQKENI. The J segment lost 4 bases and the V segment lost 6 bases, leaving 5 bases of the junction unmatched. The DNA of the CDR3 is TGTGCCAGCTCGACCGGGACAGGGGTTAATGAAAAACTGTTTTTT. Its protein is CASSTGTGVNEKLFF.

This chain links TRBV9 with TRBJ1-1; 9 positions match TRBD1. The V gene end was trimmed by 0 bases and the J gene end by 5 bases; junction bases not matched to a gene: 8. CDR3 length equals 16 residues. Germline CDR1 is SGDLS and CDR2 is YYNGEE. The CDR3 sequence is CASSVGGTGRRTEAFF. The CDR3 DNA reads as TGTGCCAGCAGCGTAGGTGGGACAGGGAGGCGGACTGAAGCTTTCTTT.

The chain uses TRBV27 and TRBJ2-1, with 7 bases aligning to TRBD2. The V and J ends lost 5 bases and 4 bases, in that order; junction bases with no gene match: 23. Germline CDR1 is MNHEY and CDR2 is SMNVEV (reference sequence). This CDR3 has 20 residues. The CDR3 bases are TGTGCCAGCAGTGCTTATCCCAGACTAGCCGCAGGGCTCGTTTACAATGAGCAGTTCTTC. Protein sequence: CASSAYPRLAAGLVYNEQFF.

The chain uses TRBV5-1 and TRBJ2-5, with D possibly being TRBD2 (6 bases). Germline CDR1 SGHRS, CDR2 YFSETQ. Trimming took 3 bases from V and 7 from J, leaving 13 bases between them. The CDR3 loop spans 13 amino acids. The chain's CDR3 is CASSWERVVTQYF. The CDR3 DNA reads TGCGCCAGCAGCTGGGAGCGGGTTGTGACCCAGTACTTC.

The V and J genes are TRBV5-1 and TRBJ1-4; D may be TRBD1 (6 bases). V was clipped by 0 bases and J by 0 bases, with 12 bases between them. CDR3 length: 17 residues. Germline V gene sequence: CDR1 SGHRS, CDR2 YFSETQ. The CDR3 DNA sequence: TGCGCCAGCAGCTTGGGGCAGGGGATATCAACTAATGAAAAACTGTTTTTT. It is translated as CASSLGQGISTNEKLFF.

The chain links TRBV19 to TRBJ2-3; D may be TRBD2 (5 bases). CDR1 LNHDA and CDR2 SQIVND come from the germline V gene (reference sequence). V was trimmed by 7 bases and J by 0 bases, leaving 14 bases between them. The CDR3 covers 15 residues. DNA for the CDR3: TGTGCCAGTAATCGGGCGGGCTCTAGCACAGATACGCAGTATTTT. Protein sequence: CASNRAGSSTDTQYF.

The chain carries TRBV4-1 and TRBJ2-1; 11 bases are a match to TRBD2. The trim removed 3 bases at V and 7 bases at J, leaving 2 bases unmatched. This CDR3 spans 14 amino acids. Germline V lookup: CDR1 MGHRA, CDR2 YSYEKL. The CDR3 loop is CASSHRLAGNEQFF. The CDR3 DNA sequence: TGCGCCAGCAGCCACAGACTAGCGGGGAATGAGCAGTTCTTC.

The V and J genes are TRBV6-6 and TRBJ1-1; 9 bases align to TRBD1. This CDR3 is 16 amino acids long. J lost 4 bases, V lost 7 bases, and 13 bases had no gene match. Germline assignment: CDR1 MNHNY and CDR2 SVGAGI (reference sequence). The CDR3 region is CASNAGQGPVGTEAFF. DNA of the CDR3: TGTGCCAGCAATGCCGGACAGGGGCCAGTGGGCACTGAAGCTTTCTTT.

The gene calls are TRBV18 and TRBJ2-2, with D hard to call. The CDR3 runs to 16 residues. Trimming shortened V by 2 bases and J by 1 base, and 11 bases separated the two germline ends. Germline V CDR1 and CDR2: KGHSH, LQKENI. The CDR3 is CASSPNSVGNTGELFF. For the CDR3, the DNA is TGTGCCAGCTCACCAAACTCTGTCGGGAACACCGGGGAGCTGTTTTTT.

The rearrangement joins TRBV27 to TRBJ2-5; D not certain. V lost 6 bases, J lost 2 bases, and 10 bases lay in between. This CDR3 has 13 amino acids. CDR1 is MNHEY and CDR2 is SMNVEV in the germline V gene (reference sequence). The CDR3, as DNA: TGTGCCAGCAGGCGACGGGTACAAGAGACCCAGTACTTC. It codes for CASRRRVQETQYF.